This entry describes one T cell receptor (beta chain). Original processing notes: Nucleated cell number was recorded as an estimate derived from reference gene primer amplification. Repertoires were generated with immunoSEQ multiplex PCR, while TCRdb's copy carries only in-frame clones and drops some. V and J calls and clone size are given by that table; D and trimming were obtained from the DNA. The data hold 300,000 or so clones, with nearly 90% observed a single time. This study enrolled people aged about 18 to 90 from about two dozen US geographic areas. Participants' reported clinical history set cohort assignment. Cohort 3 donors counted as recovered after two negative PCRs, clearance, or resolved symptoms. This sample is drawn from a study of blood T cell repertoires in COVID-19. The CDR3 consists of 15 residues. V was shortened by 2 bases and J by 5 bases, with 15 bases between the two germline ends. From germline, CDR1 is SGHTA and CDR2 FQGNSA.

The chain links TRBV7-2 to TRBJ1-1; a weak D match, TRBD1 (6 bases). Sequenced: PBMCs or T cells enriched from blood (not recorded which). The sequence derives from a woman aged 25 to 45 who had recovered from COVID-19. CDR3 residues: CASSLLAGVGTEAFF. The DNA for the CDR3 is TGTGCCAGCAGCTTACTGGCAGGGGTGGGGACTGAAGCTTTCTTT. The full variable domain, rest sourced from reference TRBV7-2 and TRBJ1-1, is GAGVSQSPSNKVTEKGKDVELRCDPISGHTALYWYRQSLGQGLEFLIYFQGNSAPDKSGLPSDRFSAERTGGSVSTLTIQRTQQEDSAVYLCASSLLAGVGTEAFFGQGTRLTVV.